Each of the 27 T cell receptor beta chains below was sequenced from the same sample in a study of cytomegalovirus exposure and HLA in healthy donors. PCR employed 60 Vbeta and 13 Jbeta primers. Generated by immunoSEQ multiplex PCR, the TCRdb table keeps only in-frame clones and is missing some. There are about 120,000 clones in the sample; approximately 72% occur only once, and 1.5% lies in the top ten. Sequenced: PBMCs. The receptors here all came from a man aged 18-30 years in good health and CMV-seronegative.

The chain joins TRBV5-1 to TRBJ2-2; D may be TRBD1 (6 bases). From germline, CDR1 is SGHRS and CDR2 YFSETQ. The ends were cut back, 0 bases at V and 2 bases at J, with 17 bases in the middle. This CDR3 has 18 amino acids. CDR3 region: CASSLVRPVGANTGELFF. The DNA for the CDR3 is TGCGCCAGCAGCTTGGTTCGGCCCGTGGGGGCTAACACCGGGGAGCTGTTTTTT.

The chain recombines TRBV2 with TRBJ2-1; D possibly corresponds to TRBD2 (6 bases). CDR3 length: 16 amino acids. Trimming removed 8 bases at V and 7 bases at J, with 24 bases between. Per germline, CDR1 SNHLY and CDR2 FYNNEI. The CDR3 loop is CASQNGGPREANEQFF. The CDR3 DNA reads as TGTGCCAGCCAAAATGGAGGGCCTAGGGAGGCGAATGAGCAGTTCTTC.

This rearrangement joins TRBV28 to TRBJ2-7; TRBD1 matches at 11 bases. V was clipped by 5 bases and J by 4 bases; unmatched bases: 7. This CDR3 is built from 15 residues. The V gene's germline CDR1 is MDHEN and CDR2 SYDVKM. The CDR3 reads CASSLRTGGWYEQYF. DNA for the CDR3: TGTGCCAGCAGTCTAAGGACAGGGGGCTGGTACGAGCAGTACTTC.

The chain has TRBV27 and TRBJ2-3; 8 bases map to TRBD1. Germline V gene data show CDR1 as MNHEY and CDR2 as SMNVEV (reference sequence). CDR3 size: 14 residues. V was pared by 4 bases and J by 0 bases, with 0 bases of the junction left unmatched. Here the CDR3 reads CASSWDRSTDTQYF. Here the CDR3 DNA reads TGTGCCAGCAGTTGGGACAGGAGCACAGATACGCAGTATTTT.

The chain joins TRBV2 to TRBJ2-2; perhaps TRBD1 as D (7 bases). Germline V CDR1 and CDR2: SNHLY, FYNNEI. V was pared by 3 bases and J by 3 bases, with 8 bases between. This CDR3 is 14 amino acids long. The CDR3, as DNA: TGTGCCAGCAGTGACAGGGGGGACACCGGGGAGCTGTTTTTT. This gives the protein CASSDRGDTGELFF.

The chain recombines TRBV7-9 with TRBJ1-1, with 8 bases identical to TRBD1. Trimming removed 5 bases from V and 2 bases from J; junction bases left unmatched: 7. Per germline, CDR1 SEHNR and CDR2 FQNEAQ (reference sequence). This CDR3 has 15 residues. The CDR3 loop reads CASSTYRGGNTEAFF. Written as DNA, the CDR3 is TGTGCCAGCAGCACTTACAGGGGGGGAAACACTGAAGCTTTCTTT.

The V and J genes are TRBV27 and TRBJ2-1, with 10 bases fitting TRBD1. This CDR3 is 13 amino acids long. Trimming took 4 bases from V and 6 from J; bases not matched to a gene: 0. CDR1 is MNHEY and CDR2 is SMNVEV in the germline V gene (reference sequence). The CDR3 bases are TGTGCCAGCAGTTGGACAGGGGGCAATGAGCAGTTCTTC. Translated, it gives CASSWTGGNEQFF.

This clone was recorded only once. V usage is TRBV4-2 and J usage is TRBJ2-5; D possibly corresponds to TRBD2 (5 bases). V was shortened by 2 bases and J by 5 bases, with 12 bases between the two germline ends. The CDR3 has 14 amino acids. Per the germline V gene, CDR1 is LGHNA and CDR2 is YNFKEQ. CDR3 coding DNA: TGTGCCAGCAGCCAAACTAGAGTTTGGGAGACCCAGTACTTC. Protein sequence: CASSQTRVWETQYF.

This clone appeared a single time. The chain links TRBV19 to TRBJ2-7; 7 bases agree with TRBD2. CDR3 size: 13 residues. Germline loops: CDR1 LNHDA, CDR2 SQIVND (reference sequence). With V trimmed by 6 bases and J by 3 bases, 5 bases remained unmatched. CDR3 nucleotide sequence: TGTGCCAGTAGCCAGCGGGAAGGCTACGAGCAGTACTTC. Amino acids: CASSQREGYEQYF.

CDR3 sequence: CASRQFTDTQYF. CDR3 nucleotide sequence: TGTGCCAGCAGACAGTTCACAGATACGCAGTATTTT. The chain employs TRBV2 and TRBJ2-3, with D hard to call. The CDR3 totals 12 residues. Trimming took off 6 bases at V and 2 bases at J, with 6 bases between the two ends. Germline-derived CDR1 and CDR2 are SNHLY and FYNNEI.

This clone was observed a few times. The J gene is TRBJ2-1, the V gene TRBV5-1; D is unclear. The CDR3 covers 15 residues. The germline CDR1 and CDR2 sequences are SGHRS and YFSETQ. V dropped 0 bases and J dropped 5 bases, with 12 bases sitting between them. The CDR3: CASSLGAGSHNEQFF. The CDR3 nucleotides read TGCGCCAGCAGCTTGGGAGCAGGAAGCCACAATGAGCAGTTCTTC.

The rearrangement uses TRBV7-6 and TRBJ2-7; 7 nucleotides align to TRBD2. CDR1 SGHVS and CDR2 FNYEAQ come from the germline V gene. The CDR3 runs 13 residues. Germline trimming cut 0 bases from V and 5 bases from J; bases unmatched to any gene: 1. The CDR3: CASSLAAGNEQYF. CDR3 nucleotide sequence: TGTGCCAGCAGCTTAGCAGCGGGGAACGAGCAGTACTTC.

This clone appeared a single time. The rearrangement links TRBV30 to TRBJ2-5; D is unclear. Looked up from germline, CDR1 is GTSNPN and CDR2 is SVGIG (reference sequence). CDR3 length: 16 residues. V shed 3 bases and J shed 5 bases, with 22 bases lying between them. This CDR3 reads CAWSQTVRVEVETQYF. As DNA, the CDR3 is TGTGCCTGGAGCCAGACGGTGCGCGTCGAGGTGGAGACCCAGTACTTC.

CDR3 sequence: CASSVNGGKLFF. As DNA, the CDR3 is TGTGCCAGCAGCGTAAACGGGGGGAAACTGTTTTTT. The V gene is TRBV9, the J gene TRBJ1-4; D might be TRBD1 (5 bases). There are 12 residues in the CDR3. V lost 1 base, J lost 11 bases, and 9 bases lay in between. Germline V gene lookup returns CDR1 SGDLS and CDR2 YYNGEE.

J is TRBJ2-7 and V is TRBV4-3; 7 positions match TRBD1. Trimming cost V 4 bases and J 0 bases; bases outside gene matches: 12. The CDR3 has 17 amino acids. Germline V gene data show CDR1 as LGHNA and CDR2 as YSLEER. The CDR3 sequence: CASSLHSFDRASYEQYF. As DNA, the CDR3 is TGCGCCAGCAGCCTTCACTCATTCGACAGGGCCTCCTACGAGCAGTACTTC.

This sequence joins TRBV6-1 and TRBJ2-5; 10 bases are a match to TRBD1. The J call is uncertain, as TRBJ2-7 better fits the DNA end. CDR3 length equals 13 residues. The germline CDR1 and CDR2 sequences are MNHNS and SASEGT. Here the CDR3 DNA reads TGTGCCAGCAGGGGACAGGGGTCCTACGAGCAGTACTTC. This codes for CASRGQGSYEQYF.

V and J are TRBV5-1 and TRBJ2-1; 7 nucleotides line up with TRBD1. The CDR3 length is 17 residues. Germline V gene sequence: CDR1 SGHRS, CDR2 YFSETQ. V shed 4 bases, J shed 4 bases, and the junction held 14 bases outside the gene matches. CDR3 coding DNA: TGCGCCAGCAGCCCAAAAAGGACAGGCGGACTTTACAATGAGCAGTTCTTC. This sequence encodes CASSPKRTGGLYNEQFF.

The rearrangement links TRBV6-1 to TRBJ2-2; perhaps TRBD1 as D (5 bases). Between the trimmed V and J ends, which lost 6 bases and 0 bases, there was a span of 8 bases. This CDR3 region has 14 residues. CDR1 is MNHNS, CDR2 SASEGT, per germline. The CDR3 bases are TGTGCCAGCAGACCGACAGCGAACACCGGGGAGCTGTTTTTT. This sequence encodes CASRPTANTGELFF.

The V gene is TRBV29-1, the J gene TRBJ2-2; 9 positions match TRBD1. Germline values: CDR1 SQVTM, CDR2 ANQGSEA. The trim removed 4 bases at V and 0 bases at J, leaving 0 bases unmatched. The CDR3 loop spans 14 amino acids. In nucleotides, the CDR3 is TGCAGCGTTGGGGACAGGGCGAACACCGGGGAGCTGTTTTTT. Translated: CSVGDRANTGELFF.

The chain employs TRBV7-9 and TRBJ1-4; D might be TRBD1 (6 bases). Per the germline V gene, CDR1 is SEHNR and CDR2 is FQNEAQ (reference sequence). The CDR3 totals 14 residues. V was pared by 10 bases and J by 8 bases, with 20 bases between. This CDR3 is CANARDMGGEKLFF. CDR3 DNA: TGTGCCAACGCCCGGGACATGGGCGGGGAAAAACTGTTTTTT.

The chain couples TRBV9 to TRBJ1-5; 11 bases match TRBD1. The CDR3 consists of 20 residues. Germline V gives CDR1 SGDLS, CDR2 YYNGEE. With V trimmed by 1 base and J by 7 bases, 19 bases remained unmatched. The CDR3 DNA is TGTGCCAGCAGCGTATTCACAGATCGGAGGGACAGGGGGACAGGGCAGCCCCAGCATTTT. It encodes CASSVFTDRRDRGTGQPQHF.

J is TRBJ1-5 and V is TRBV7-8, with D maybe TRBD1 (6 bases). CDR1 is SGHVS and CDR2 is FQNEAQ in the germline V gene. V lost 2 bases to trimming and J lost 2 bases, with 10 bases between them. The CDR3 totals 15 residues. The DNA of the CDR3 is TGTGCCAGCAGCTTACAGGGGATCGGCAATCAGCCCCAGCATTTT. Translation: CASSLQGIGNQPQHF.

V gene TRBV9 combines with J gene TRBJ2-7, with a weak D call TRBD1 (5 bases). The germline V and J ends were trimmed by 3 bases and 2 bases, with 15 bases remaining between them. The CDR3 totals 15 residues. CDR1 is SGDLS, CDR2 YYNGEE, per germline. The CDR3 DNA follows: TGTGCCAGCAGCGCCCAGGGTGAACAGGCCTACGAGCAGTACTTC. Amino acids: CASSAQGEQAYEQYF.

This chain joins TRBV4-2 and TRBJ2-5; D gene uncertain. This CDR3 spans 15 amino acids. The ends were cut back, 1 base at V and 1 base at J, with 10 bases in the middle. From germline, CDR1 is LGHNA and CDR2 YNFKEQ. The CDR3 is CASSQANGGQETQYF. CDR3 nucleotides: TGTGCCAGCAGCCAAGCTAACGGCGGCCAAGAGACCCAGTACTTC.

The chain couples TRBV30 to TRBJ1-6, with a possible D match to TRBD1 (6 bases). CDR1 is GTSNPN, CDR2 SVGIG, per germline (reference sequence). The CDR3 has 14 residues. Between the trimmed V and J ends, which lost 0 bases and 12 bases, there was a span of 15 bases. The CDR3 protein is CAWSVAGDPKPLHF. CDR3 coding DNA: TGTGCCTGGAGTGTGGCAGGGGACCCTAAACCCCTCCACTTT.

The rearrangement joins TRBV2 to TRBJ1-3, with unresolved D. The CDR3 is made up of 12 amino acids. The V end lost 6 bases, the J end lost 0 bases, and 3 bases lay between the germline ends. CDR1 is SNHLY, CDR2 FYNNEI, per germline. CDR3 in DNA: TGTGCCAGCAGCTACTCTGGAAACACCATATATTTT. It codes for CASSYSGNTIYF.

J is TRBJ1-1 and V is TRBV11-2; TRBD1 agrees at 8 bases. The CDR3 runs 15 residues. Germline V gene lookup returns CDR1 SGHAT and CDR2 FQNNGV. Trimming removed 3 bases from V and 0 bases from J; junction bases left unmatched: 3. CDR3 loop: CASSFWTGLNTEAFF. The DNA of the CDR3 is TGTGCCAGCAGCTTTTGGACAGGGTTGAACACTGAAGCTTTCTTT.